These 7 T cell receptor beta chains came from one sample sequenced in a study of T cell changes during pregnancy in multiple sclerosis. This table comes from immunoSEQ multiplex PCR, and its TCRdb copy is limited to in-frame clones, with some not included. This sample has approximately 92,000 clones, with 80% to 95% found just once. Sequencing used peripheral blood, obtained in the first trimester of pregnancy. Source of these receptors: a female donor with multiple sclerosis, enrolled in a pregnancy study.

The chain is built from TRBV5-1 and TRBJ2-7, with 7 bases aligning to TRBD2. Germline V lookup: CDR1 SGHRS, CDR2 YFSETQ. This CDR3 contains 16 residues. Trimming cost V 0 bases and J 2 bases; bases outside gene matches: 8. The CDR3 DNA sequence: TGCGCCAGCAGCTTGGCAGGGAGGGAATTCCCCTACGAGCAGTACTTC. Amino acid sequence: CASSLAGREFPYEQYF.

The genes are TRBV6-6 and TRBJ1-2, with TRBD1 matching over 7 bases. The CDR3 runs 14 residues. The J segment lost 4 bases and the V segment lost 2 bases, leaving 4 bases of the junction unmatched. The germline gives CDR1 MNHNY, CDR2 SVGAGI (reference sequence). The CDR3 loop is CASSYVGQSYGYTF. The CDR3 coding sequence is TGTGCCAGCAGTTACGTGGGACAGTCCTATGGCTACACCTTC.

V and J are TRBV5-4 and TRBJ1-2, with D possibly matching TRBD1 (5 bases). V lost 5 bases, J lost 7 bases, and 15 bases lay in between. The CDR3 is made up of 13 amino acids. The germline V gene has CDR1 SGHNT and CDR2 YYREEE (reference sequence). CDR3 bases: TGTGCCAGCAGTAGATGGGGACTAGGTGGCTACACCTTC. This encodes CASSRWGLGGYTF. Together with reference TRBV5-4 and TRBJ1-2, the CDR3 gives the full variable domain: ETGVTQSPTHLIKTRGQQVTLRCSSQSGHNTVSWYQQALGQGPQFIFQYYREEENGRGNFPPRFSGLQFPNYSSELNVNALELDDSALYLCASSRWGLGGYTFGSGTRLTVV.

The chain is built from TRBV27 and TRBJ1-2; TRBD1 is a possible D gene (6 bases). The germline CDR1 and CDR2 sequences are MNHEY and SMNVEV (reference sequence). V gave up 6 bases and J gave up 8 bases, with 22 bases separating them. The CDR3 consists of 15 residues. CDR3 nucleotide sequence: TGTGCCAGCAGGACTCTGACAGGCCGTAACGAGGGCTACACCTTC. It codes for CASRTLTGRNEGYTF.

In its sample, this clone was seen once. The chain joins TRBV6-4 to TRBJ2-1, with TRBD1 matching 9 bases. V gave up 2 bases and J gave up 7 bases; unmatched junction bases: 9. CDR1 is MRHNA, CDR2 SNTAGT, per germline. The length of the CDR3 is 16 residues. The CDR3 sequence is CASSDLPGQGVNEQFF. In DNA, the CDR3 is TGTGCCAGCAGTGACCTCCCGGGACAGGGTGTTAATGAGCAGTTCTTC.

The rearrangement links TRBV19 to TRBJ1-1, with 7 bases that match TRBD1. This CDR3 contains 15 residues. Germline V gene lookup returns CDR1 LNHDA and CDR2 SQIVND (reference sequence). With 3 bases clipped from V and 5 bases from J, the junction kept 9 bases outside the gene matches. The CDR3 DNA follows: TGTGCCAGTAGTATCCCCCACAGGGGATGGACTGAAGCTTTCTTT. Translation: CASSIPHRGWTEAFF.

This clone was seen more than once but under ten times. The chain is built from TRBV5-4 and TRBJ1-2; TRBD1 agrees at 8 bases. The V and J ends lost 4 bases and 8 bases, in that order; junction bases with no gene match: 10. The length of the CDR3 is 14 residues. Germline V lookup: CDR1 SGHNT, CDR2 YYREEE (reference sequence). The CDR3 coding sequence is TGTGCCAGCAGCCCACGGACAGGGACAAGAGGCTACACCTTC. The encoded protein is CASSPRTGTRGYTF.